This TCR beta chain comes out of a study of T-cell memory formation after mild COVID-19. This CDR3 contains 14 residues. Per the germline V gene, CDR1 is SGHRS and CDR2 is YFSETQ. With 5 bases clipped from V and 0 bases from J, the junction kept 4 bases outside the gene matches. This clonotype was picked up many times. 5'RACE primed at constant segments yielded TCR alpha and TCR beta cDNA libraries bearing sample barcodes and UMIs. One entry per CDR3 protein, called by TCRdb with MiXCR from the 5' RACE reads. In the table there are hundreds of thousands of distinct CDR3 sequences, roughly 22% of which are singletons.

The genes are TRBV5-1 and TRBJ2-5; 7 bases are shared with TRBD1. Sequenced input: PBMCs or a T cell subset sorted from them (not recorded which). The receptor's source is an adult woman who had mild COVID-19 (a few samples of this study predate the infection). Cell type and time point are not known. The CDR3 protein is CASSAGTDQETQYF. CDR3 nucleotide sequence: TGCGCCAGCAGTGCTGGGACAGACCAAGAGACCCAGTACTTC. Full variable domain (rest looked up from reference TRBV5-1 and TRBJ2-5): KAGVTQTPRYLIKTRGQQVTLSCSPISGHRSVSWYQQTPGQGLQFLFEYFSETQRNKGNFPGRFSGRQFSNSRSEMNVSTLELGDSALYLCASSAGTDQETQYFGPGTRLLVL.